Detailed here is one T cell receptor beta chain. Its specificity is unknown. This entry is derived from a study of neoadjuvant nivolumab and ipilimumab in lung cancer. Study background: Patients got nivolumab 3 mg/kg on days 1, 15 and 29; combination added ipilimumab 1 mg/kg day 1. The study's findings and limits: TCR richness and clonality were higher in tumors than adjacent uninvolved lung. Higher pretherapy blood TCR richness went with higher resected-tumor richness.

V was pared by 2 bases and J by 2 bases, with 16 bases between. Germline V CDR1 and CDR2: MNHEY, SVGAGI. This CDR3 contains 16 residues. Repertoires were generated with immunoSEQ multiplex PCR, while TCRdb's copy carries only in-frame clones and drops some. The data show 25,000 to 30,000 clones, less than 90% seen once. Material: peripheral blood, obtained before neoadjuvant nivolumab, alone or with ipilimumab. This receptor was obtained from an adult with non-small cell lung cancer. The chain recombines TRBV6-5 with TRBJ2-7; the D call may be TRBD1 or TRBD2 (5 bases each). The CDR3 region has the DNA TGTGCCAGCAGTTACAGCGCCTGGGGGTCAACCTACGAGCAGTACTTC. Its translation: CASSYSAWGSTYEQYF.